This T cell receptor beta chain is drawn from a study of blood T cell repertoires in COVID-19 (dated by TCRdb to about 2020). As for the study more broadly: The collaborator samples originated in the United States, Italy and Spain and spanned the acute and convalescent phases of COVID-19. The prospective study material was composed of cDNA or gDNA derived from T cells, B-cell-depleted T cells, or PBMCs. Deeply sampled blood TCRbeta repertoires from subjects exposed to, actively infected with, or recovered from COVID-19 were included in the dataset. The repertoires were made available in a free public database intended to serve as a resource for research on the immune response to SARS-CoV-2. The samples were drawn from the first 160 participants of the ongoing ImmuneRACE study and from some 1,300 subjects provided by 6 global collaborators. Nearly every sample came with metadata listing a de-identified subject ID, COVID-19 status, age in years and sex. Where available, HLA class I and class II types were obtained from metadata supplied by the sample provider rather than from assay-based typing. What the study reported, not specific to this receptor: The quantity of clinical and demographic metadata differed by source and by participant and was supplied without curation.

TCRbeta CDR3 regions were amplified from genomic DNA using the immunoSEQ Assay, a bias-controlled multiplex PCR. The original pipeline was this. Nucleated cell counts per sample were estimated from amplification of reference gene primers within the assay. To quantify the absolute abundance of each unique TCRbeta CDR3 rearrangement, sequence reads were collapsed and filtered. For each sample, productive Simpson clonality was calculated as the square root of Simpson's diversity index across productive rearrangements. TCRdb holds this immuneACCESS table with in-frame rearrangements only. Some clones are missing; in checked studies, unresolved V genes explain under half, and the rest has no known cause. D and trimming were read from the DNA, whereas the V and J calls and clone size are those reported in that table. For this sample there are about 480,000 clones; roughly 90% appear just once. Over 4% of the sample is held by the ten biggest clonotypes.

Whole blood was collected in K2EDTA tubes by collaborating institutions according to the institutions' own protocols. Collaborator samples were shipped for TCRbeta analysis as frozen whole blood, isolated PBMCs, or DNA extracted from either sample type. This clone occurred once. Its target antigen remains unknown. It has no much larger one-base neighbor in the sample; base qualities were not kept. This clonotype originated in a young woman with acute or convalescent COVID-19. The sample comprised peripheral blood.

The DNA reads as follows: TGTAATACCGGGGGATCTAGCAATGAGCAGTTCTTC. Translated, it reads CNTGGSSNEQFF. The rearrangement joined TRBV2 to TRBJ2-1, and possibly TRBD2, on 6 matching bases. CDR1 and CDR2 were assigned from the germline V gene as SNHLY and FYNNEI. The CDR3 runs 12 amino acids, cysteine and phenylalanine included. Only the CDR3 DNA is retained, 36 bases long and in frame from the first base.